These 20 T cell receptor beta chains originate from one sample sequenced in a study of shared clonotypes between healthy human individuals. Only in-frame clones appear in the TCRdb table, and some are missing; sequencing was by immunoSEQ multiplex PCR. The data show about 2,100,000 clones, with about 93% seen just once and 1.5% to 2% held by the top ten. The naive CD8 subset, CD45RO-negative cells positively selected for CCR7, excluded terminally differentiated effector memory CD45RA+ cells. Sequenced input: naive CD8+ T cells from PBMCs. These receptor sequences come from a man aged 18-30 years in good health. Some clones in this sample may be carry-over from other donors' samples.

For the CDR3, the DNA is TGTGCCAGCAGTGGGACTCCAAGCTCCTACAATGAGCAGTTCTTC. This sequence encodes CASSGTPSSYNEQFF. This chain links TRBV2 with TRBJ2-1; TRBD2 is a possible D gene (5 bases). From germline, CDR1 is SNHLY and CDR2 FYNNEI. The V end was cut by 4 bases, the J end by 0 bases, with 10 bases between. The CDR3 extends over 15 amino acids.

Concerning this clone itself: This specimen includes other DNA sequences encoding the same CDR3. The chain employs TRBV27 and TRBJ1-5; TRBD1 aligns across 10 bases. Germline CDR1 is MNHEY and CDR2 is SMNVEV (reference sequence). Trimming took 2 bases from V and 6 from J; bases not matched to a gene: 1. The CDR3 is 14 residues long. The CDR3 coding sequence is TGTGCCAGCAGTTTAAGGGACAGGGGTCAGCCCCAGCATTTT. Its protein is CASSLRDRGQPQHF.

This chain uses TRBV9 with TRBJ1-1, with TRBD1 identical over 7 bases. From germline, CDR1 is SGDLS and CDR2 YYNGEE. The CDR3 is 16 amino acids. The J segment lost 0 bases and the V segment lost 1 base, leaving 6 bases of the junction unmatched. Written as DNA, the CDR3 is TGTGCCAGCAGCGTAAATCCGGGACAGATGAACACTGAAGCTTTCTTT. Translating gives CASSVNPGQMNTEAFF.

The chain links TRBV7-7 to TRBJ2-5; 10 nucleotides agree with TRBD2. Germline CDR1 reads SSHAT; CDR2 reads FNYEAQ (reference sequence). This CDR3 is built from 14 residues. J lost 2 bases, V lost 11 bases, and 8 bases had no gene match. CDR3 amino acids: CAVIAGGWQETQYF. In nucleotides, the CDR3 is TGTGCCGTAATAGCGGGAGGCTGGCAAGAGACCCAGTACTTC.

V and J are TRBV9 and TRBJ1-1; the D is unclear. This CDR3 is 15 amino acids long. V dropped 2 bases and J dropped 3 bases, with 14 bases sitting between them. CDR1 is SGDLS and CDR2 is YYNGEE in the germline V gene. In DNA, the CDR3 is TGTGCCAGCAGCGTCGACGGGAGGCGGGACACTGAAGCTTTCTTT. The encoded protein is CASSVDGRRDTEAFF.

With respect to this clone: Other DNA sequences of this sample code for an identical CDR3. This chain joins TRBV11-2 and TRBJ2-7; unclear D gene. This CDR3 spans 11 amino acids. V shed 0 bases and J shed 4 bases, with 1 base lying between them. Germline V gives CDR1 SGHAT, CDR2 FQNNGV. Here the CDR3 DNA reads TGTGCCAGCAGCTTAGATTACGAGCAGTACTTC. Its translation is CASSLDYEQYF. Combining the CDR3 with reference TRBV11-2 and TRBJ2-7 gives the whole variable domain EAGVAQSPRYKIIEKRQSVAFWCNPISGHATLYWYQQILGQGPKLLIQFQNNGVVDDSQLPKDRFSAERLKGVDSTLKIQPAKLEDSAVYLCASSLDYEQYFGPGTRLTVT.

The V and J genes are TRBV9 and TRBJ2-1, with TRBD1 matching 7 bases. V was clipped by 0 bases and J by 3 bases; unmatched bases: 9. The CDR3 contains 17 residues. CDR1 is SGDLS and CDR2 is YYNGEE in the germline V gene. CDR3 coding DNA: TGTGCCAGCAGCGTAGATGAGAGGGGGCTAGTCTACAATGAGCAGTTCTTC. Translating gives CASSVDERGLVYNEQFF. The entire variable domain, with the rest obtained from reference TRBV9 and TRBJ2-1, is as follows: DSGVTQTPKHLITATGQRVTLRCSPRSGDLSVYWYQQSLDQGLQFLIQYYNGEERAKGNILERFSAQQFPDLHSELNLSSLELGDSALYFCASSVDERGLVYNEQFFGPGTRLTVL.

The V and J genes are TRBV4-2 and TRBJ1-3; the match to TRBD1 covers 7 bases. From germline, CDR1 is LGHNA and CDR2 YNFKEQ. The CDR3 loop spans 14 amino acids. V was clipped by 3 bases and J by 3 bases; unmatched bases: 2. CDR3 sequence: CASSHRDSGNTIYF. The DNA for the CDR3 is TGTGCCAGCAGCCACCGGGACAGTGGAAACACCATATATTTT.

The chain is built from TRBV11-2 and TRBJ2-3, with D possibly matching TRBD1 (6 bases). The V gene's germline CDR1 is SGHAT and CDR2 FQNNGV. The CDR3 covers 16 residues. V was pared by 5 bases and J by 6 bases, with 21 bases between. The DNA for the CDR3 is TGTGCCAGCAGCCGAAGAGAGGGGGAGAGTTGGGATACGCAGTATTTT. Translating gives CASSRREGESWDTQYF.

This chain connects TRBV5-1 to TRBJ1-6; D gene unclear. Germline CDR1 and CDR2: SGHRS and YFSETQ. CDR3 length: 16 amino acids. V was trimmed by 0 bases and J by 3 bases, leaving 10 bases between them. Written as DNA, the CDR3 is TGCGCCAGCAGCTTGGTAGGAGGGCGCTATAATTCACCCCTCCACTTT. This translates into CASSLVGGRYNSPLHF.

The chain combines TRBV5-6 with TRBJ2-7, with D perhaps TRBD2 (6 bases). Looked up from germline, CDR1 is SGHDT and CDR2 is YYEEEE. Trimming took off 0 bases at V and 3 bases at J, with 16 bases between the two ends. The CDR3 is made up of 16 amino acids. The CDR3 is CASSLAGRYPGYEQYF. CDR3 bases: TGTGCCAGCAGCTTGGCAGGGAGGTATCCCGGCTACGAGCAGTACTTC. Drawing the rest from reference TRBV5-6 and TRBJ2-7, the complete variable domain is DAGVTQSPTHLIKTRGQQVTLRCSPKSGHDTVSWYQQALGQGPQFIFQYYEEEERQRGNFPDRFSGHQFPNYSSELNVNALLLGDSALYLCASSLAGRYPGYEQYFGPGTRLTVT.

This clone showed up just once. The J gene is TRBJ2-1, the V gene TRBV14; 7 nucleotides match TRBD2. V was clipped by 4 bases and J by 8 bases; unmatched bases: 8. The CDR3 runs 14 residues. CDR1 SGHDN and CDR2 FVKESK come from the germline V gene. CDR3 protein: CASSLFWGGDEQFF. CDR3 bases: TGTGCCAGCAGCCTTTTCTGGGGGGGTGATGAGCAGTTCTTC. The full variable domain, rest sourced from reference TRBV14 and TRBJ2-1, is EAGVTQFPSHSVIEKGQTVTLRCDPISGHDNLYWYRRVMGKEIKFLLHFVKESKQDESGMPNNRFLAERTGGTYSTLKVQPAELEDSGVYFCASSLFWGGDEQFFGPGTRLTVL.

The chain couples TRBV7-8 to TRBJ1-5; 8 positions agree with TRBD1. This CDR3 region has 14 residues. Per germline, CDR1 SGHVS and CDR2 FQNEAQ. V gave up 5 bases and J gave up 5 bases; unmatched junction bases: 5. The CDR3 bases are TGTGCCAGCAGCCCCGACAGGGGTTATCAGCCCCAGCATTTT. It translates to CASSPDRGYQPQHF.

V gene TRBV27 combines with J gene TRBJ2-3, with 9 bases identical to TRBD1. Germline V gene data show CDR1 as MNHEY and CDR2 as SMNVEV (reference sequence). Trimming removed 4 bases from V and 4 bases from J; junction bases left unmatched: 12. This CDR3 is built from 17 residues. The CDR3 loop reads CASSSPQYRGLADTQYF. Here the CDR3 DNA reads TGTGCCAGCAGTTCACCACAATACAGGGGGCTCGCAGATACGCAGTATTTT.

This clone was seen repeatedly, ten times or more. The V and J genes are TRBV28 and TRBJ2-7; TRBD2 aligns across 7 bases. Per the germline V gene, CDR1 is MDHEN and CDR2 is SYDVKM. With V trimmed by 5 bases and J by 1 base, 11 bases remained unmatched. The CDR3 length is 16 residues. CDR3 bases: TGTGCCAGCAGTACCCGAGGAGCGGGGAATTCCTACGAGCAGTACTTC. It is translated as CASSTRGAGNSYEQYF.

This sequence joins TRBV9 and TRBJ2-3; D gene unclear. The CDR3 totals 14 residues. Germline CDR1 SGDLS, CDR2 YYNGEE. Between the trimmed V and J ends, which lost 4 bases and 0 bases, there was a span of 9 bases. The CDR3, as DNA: TGTGCCAGCAGCTCCCGCTCAAGCACAGATACGCAGTATTTT. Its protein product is CASSSRSSTDTQYF. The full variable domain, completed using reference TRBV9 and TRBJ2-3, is DSGVTQTPKHLITATGQRVTLRCSPRSGDLSVYWYQQSLDQGLQFLIQYYNGEERAKGNILERFSAQQFPDLHSELNLSSLELGDSALYFCASSSRSSTDTQYFGPGTRLTVL.

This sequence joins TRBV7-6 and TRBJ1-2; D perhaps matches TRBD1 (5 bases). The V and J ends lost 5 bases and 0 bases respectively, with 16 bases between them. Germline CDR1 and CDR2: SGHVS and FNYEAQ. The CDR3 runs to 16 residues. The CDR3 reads CASSPDAGTSNYGYTF. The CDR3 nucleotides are TGTGCCAGCAGCCCTGACGCAGGGACTTCTAACTATGGCTACACCTTC.

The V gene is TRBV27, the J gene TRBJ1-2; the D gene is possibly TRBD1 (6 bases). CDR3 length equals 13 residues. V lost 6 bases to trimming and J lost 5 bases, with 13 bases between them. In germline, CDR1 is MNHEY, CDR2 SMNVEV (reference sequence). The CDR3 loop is CASRSTGFYGYTF. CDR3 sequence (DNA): TGTGCCAGCAGGAGCACAGGGTTTTATGGCTACACCTTC.

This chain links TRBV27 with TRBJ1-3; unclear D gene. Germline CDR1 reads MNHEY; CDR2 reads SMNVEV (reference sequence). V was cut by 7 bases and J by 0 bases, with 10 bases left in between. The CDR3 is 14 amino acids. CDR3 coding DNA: TGTGCCAGCATGTCGGATTTCTCTGGAAACACCATATATTTT. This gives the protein CASMSDFSGNTIYF.

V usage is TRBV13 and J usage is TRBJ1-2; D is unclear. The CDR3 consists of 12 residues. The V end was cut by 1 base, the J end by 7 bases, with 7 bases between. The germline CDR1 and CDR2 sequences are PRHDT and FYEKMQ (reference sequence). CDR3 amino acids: CASSLEQSGYTF. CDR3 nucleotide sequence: TGTGCCAGCAGCTTAGAACAAAGTGGCTACACCTTC.